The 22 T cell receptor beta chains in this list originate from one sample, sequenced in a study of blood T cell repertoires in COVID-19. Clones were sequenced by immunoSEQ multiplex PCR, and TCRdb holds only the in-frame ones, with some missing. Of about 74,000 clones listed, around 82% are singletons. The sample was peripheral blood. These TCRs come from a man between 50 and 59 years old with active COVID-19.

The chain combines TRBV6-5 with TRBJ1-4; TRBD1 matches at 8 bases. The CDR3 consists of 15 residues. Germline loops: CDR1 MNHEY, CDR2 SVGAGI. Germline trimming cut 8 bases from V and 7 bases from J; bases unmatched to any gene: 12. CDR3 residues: CASYPTGGTGEKLFF. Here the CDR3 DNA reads TGTGCCAGCTACCCTACAGGGGGGACGGGTGAAAAACTGTTTTTT.

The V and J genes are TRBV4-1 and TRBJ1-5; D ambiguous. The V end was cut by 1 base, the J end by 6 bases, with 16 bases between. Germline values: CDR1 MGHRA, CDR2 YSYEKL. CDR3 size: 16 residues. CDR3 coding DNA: TGCGCCAGCAGCCAAGCCGCGGAGGGCTTGGGTCAGCCCCAGCATTTT. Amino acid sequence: CASSQAAEGLGQPQHF.

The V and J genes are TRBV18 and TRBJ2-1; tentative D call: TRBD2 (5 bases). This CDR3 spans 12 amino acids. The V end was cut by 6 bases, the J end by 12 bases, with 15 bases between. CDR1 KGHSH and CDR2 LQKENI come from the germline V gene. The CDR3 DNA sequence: TGTGCCAGCTCGCAGATGGTGGAGGCGCAGTTCTTC. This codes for CASSQMVEAQFF.

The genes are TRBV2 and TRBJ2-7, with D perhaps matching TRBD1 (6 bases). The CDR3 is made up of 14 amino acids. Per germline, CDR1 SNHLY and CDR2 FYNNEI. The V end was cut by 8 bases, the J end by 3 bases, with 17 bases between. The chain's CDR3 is CASGDRWAFYEQYF. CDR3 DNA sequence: TGTGCCAGCGGAGACAGGTGGGCTTTCTACGAGCAGTACTTC.

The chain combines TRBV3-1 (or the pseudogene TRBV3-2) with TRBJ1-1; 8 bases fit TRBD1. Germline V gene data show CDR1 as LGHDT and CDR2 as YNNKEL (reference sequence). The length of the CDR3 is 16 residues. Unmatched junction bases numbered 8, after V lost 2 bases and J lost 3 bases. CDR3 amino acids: CASSQKTGQADTEAFF. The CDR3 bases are TGTGCCAGCAGCCAAAAAACGGGACAGGCGGACACTGAAGCTTTCTTT.

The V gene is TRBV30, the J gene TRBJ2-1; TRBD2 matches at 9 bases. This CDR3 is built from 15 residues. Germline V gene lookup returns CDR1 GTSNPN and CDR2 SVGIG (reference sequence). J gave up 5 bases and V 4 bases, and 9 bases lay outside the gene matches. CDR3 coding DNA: TGTGCCTGGACCCCCCGGGGACTAGCAGACAATGAGCAGTTCTTC. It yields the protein CAWTPRGLADNEQFF.

The CDR3 DNA is TGTGCCAGCAGCCGGACAGGCGACTACGAGCAGTACTTC. Protein sequence: CASSRTGDYEQYF. The chain carries TRBV5-8 and TRBJ2-7; 7 bases match TRBD1. This CDR3 contains 13 residues. The V gene end was trimmed by 4 bases and the J gene end by 3 bases; junction bases not matched to a gene: 4. Germline V gives CDR1 SGHTS, CDR2 YDEGEE.

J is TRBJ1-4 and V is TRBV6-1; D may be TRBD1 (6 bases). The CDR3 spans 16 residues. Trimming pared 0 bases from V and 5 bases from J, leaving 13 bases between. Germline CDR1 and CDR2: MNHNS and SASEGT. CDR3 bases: TGTGCCAGCAGTGAAGCGCGGGGGAGGGGGAATGAAAAACTGTTTTTT. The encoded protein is CASSEARGRGNEKLFF.

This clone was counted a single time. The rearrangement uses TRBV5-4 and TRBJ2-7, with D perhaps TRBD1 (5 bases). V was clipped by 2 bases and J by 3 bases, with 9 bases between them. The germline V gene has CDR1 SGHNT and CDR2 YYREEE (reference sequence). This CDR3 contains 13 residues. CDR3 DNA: TGTGCCAGCAGCTTTCAGGACAACTACGAGCAGTACTTC. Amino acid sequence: CASSFQDNYEQYF.

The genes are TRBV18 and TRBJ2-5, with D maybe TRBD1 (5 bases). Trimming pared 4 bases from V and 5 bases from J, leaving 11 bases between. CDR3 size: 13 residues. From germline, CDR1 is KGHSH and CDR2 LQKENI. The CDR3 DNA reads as TGTGCCAGCTCACGGGGCCAAAGGGAGACCCAGTACTTC. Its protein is CASSRGQRETQYF.

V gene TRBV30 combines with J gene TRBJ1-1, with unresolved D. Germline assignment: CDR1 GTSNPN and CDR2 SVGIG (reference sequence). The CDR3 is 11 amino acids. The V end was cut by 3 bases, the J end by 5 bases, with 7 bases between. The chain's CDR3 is CAWSFRTEAFF. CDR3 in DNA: TGTGCCTGGAGCTTCAGAACTGAAGCTTTCTTT.

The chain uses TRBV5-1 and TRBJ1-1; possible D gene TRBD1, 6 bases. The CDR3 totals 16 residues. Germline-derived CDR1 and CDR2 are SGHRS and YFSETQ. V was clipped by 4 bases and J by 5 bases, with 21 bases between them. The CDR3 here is CASSPRSKTGGTEAFF. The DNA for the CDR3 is TGCGCCAGCAGCCCGAGATCAAAGACAGGAGGTACTGAAGCTTTCTTT.

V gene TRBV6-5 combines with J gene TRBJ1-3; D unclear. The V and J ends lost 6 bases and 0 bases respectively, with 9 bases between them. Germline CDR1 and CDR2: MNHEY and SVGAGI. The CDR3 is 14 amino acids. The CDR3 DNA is TGTGCCAGCAGCCGAGGAATCTCTGGAAACACCATATATTTT. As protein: CASSRGISGNTIYF.

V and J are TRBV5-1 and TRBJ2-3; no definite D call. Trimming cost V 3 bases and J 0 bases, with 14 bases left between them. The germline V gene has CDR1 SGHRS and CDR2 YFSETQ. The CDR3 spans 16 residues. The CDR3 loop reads CASSSLGYSSTDTQYF. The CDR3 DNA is TGCGCCAGCAGCTCCCTAGGTTACTCTAGCACAGATACGCAGTATTTT. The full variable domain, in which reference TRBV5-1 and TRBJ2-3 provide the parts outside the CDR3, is KAGVTQTPRYLIKTRGQQVTLSCSPISGHRSVSWYQQTPGQGLQFLFEYFSETQRNKGNFPGRFSGRQFSNSRSEMNVSTLELGDSALYLCASSSLGYSSTDTQYFGPGTRLTVL.

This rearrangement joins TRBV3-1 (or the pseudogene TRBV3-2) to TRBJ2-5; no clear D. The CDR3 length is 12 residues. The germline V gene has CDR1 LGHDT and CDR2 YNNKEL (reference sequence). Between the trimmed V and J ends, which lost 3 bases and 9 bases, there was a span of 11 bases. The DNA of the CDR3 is TGTGCCAGCAGCCACTTAACTCTGCCCCAGTACTTC. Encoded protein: CASSHLTLPQYF.

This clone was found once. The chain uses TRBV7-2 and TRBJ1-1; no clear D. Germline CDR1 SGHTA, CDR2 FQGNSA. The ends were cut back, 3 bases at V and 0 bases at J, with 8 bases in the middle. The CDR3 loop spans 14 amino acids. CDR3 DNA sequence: TGTGCCAGCAGCTTCTACGGAGTGAACACTGAAGCTTTCTTT. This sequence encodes CASSFYGVNTEAFF.

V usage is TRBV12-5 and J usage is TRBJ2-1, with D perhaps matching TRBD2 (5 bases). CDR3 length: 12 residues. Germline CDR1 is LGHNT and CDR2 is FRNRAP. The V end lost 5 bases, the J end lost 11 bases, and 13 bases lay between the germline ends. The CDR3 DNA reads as TGTGCTAGTGGTCCATCACCCGGGAAGCAGTTCTTC. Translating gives CASGPSPGKQFF.

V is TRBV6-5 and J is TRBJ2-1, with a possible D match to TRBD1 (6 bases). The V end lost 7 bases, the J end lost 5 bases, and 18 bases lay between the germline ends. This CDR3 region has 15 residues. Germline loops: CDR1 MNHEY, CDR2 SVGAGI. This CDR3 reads CASTKRWDTDNEQFF. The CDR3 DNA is TGTGCCAGCACCAAGAGGTGGGACACGGACAATGAGCAGTTCTTC.

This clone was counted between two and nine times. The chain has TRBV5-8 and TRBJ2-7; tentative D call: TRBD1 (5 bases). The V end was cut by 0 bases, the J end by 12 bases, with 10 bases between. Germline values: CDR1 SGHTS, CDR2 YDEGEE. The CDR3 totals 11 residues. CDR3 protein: CASSLVAGWYF. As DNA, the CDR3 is TGTGCCAGCAGCTTGGTTGCAGGGTGGTACTTC.

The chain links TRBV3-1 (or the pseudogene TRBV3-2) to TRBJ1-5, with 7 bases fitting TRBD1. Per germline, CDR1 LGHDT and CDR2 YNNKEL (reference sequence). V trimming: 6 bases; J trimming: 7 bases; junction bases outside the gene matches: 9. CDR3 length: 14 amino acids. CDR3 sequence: CASSRQGVWQPQHF. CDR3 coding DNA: TGTGCCAGCAGTCGACAGGGAGTTTGGCAGCCCCAGCATTTT.

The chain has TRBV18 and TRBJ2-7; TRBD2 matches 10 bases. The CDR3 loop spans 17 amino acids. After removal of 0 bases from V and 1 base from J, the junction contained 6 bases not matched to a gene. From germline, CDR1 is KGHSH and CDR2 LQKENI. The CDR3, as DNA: TGTGCCAGCTCACCACCTAATAAACTAGCGGGATCCTACGAGCAGTACTTC. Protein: CASSPPNKLAGSYEQYF.

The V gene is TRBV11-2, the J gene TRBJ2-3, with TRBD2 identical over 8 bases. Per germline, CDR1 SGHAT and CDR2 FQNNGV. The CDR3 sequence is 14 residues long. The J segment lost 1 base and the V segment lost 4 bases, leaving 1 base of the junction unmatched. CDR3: CASSYSGGTDTQYF. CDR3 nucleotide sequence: TGTGCCAGCAGCTATAGCGGGGGCACAGATACGCAGTATTTT.